This T cell receptor beta chain was identified during a study of blood T cells in healthy people across ages. The CDR3 is 15 residues long. Between the trimmed V and J ends, which lost 4 bases and 6 bases, there was a span of 17 bases. Germline CDR1 reads MNHEY; CDR2 reads SMNVEV (reference sequence). For the second PCR, which ran for about 6 to 11 cycles, a sample-barcoded 5' primer and a J-beta primer mix were used. TCRdb fed the 5' RACE reads into MiXCR, producing one record per CDR3 protein. In the table there are some 750,000 distinct CDR3 sequences, 20% to 25% of which are singletons. The chain combines TRBV27 with TRBJ2-3; tentative D call: TRBD1 (5 bases). The sample was blood. The TCR was taken from a man between 65 and 85 years old in good health. The CDR3 is CASSSWGDLGDTQYF. DNA for the CDR3: TGTGCCAGCAGTTCTTGGGGCGATTTAGGGGATACGCAGTATTTT.